Given below is one T cell receptor beta chain in context. How the authors handled the data: Reference gene primer amplification in the assay estimated nucleated cell counts. Profiling relied on immunoSEQ multiplex PCR, and the TCRdb table lists in-frame clones only, not all of them. That table furnishes V, J and clone size, whereas the DNA furnished D and trimming. The table records about 250,000 clones, over 75% of them present only once. These data belong to a study of blood T cell repertoires in COVID-19. Study information: The cDNA or gDNA used as material had been derived from T cells, B-cell-depleted T cells, or PBMCs.

CDR3 length: 15 amino acids. The germline V gene has CDR1 ENHRY and CDR2 SYGVKD. Trimming cost V 1 base and J 11 bases, with 20 bases left between them. The material sequenced was peripheral blood. This TCR derives from a woman aged 40 to 50 who had recovered from COVID-19. The V gene is TRBV10-3, the J gene TRBJ1-1; tentative D call: TRBD1 (6 bases). CDR3 protein: CAISEFATGGRRAFF. CDR3 nucleotide sequence: TGTGCCATCAGTGAGTTCGCTACTGGGGGCAGGAGGGCTTTCTTT.